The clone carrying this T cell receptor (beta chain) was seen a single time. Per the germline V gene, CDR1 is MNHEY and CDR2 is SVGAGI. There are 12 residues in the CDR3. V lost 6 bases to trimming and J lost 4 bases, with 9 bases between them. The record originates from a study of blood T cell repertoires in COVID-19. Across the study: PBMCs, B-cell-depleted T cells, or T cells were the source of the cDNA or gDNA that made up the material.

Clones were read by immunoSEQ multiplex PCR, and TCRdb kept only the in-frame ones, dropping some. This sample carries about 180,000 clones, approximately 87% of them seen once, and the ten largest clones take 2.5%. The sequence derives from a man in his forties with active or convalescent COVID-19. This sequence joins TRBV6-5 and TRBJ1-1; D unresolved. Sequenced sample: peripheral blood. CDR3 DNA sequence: TGTGCCAGCAGCAGAACATCCACTGAAGCTTTCTTT. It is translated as CASSRTSTEAFF.